Listed below are T cell receptor beta chains from one sample, sequenced in a study of blood T cells in healthy people across ages. One entry per CDR3 protein results from TCRdb running MiXCR on the 5' RACE reads. The data show some 920,000 distinct CDR3 sequences, roughly half seen once. The sample consisted of blood. The receptor source for this set is an older woman in good health. Both conserved end residues are part of each CDR3. A D gene is named only where the DNA matches it firmly. Only part of the rows carry a size: once, few, many, or a class if the clone is expanded.

clone_size	d_call	v_call	j_call	cdr3_aa	cdr3_nt
.	.	TRBV6-5	TRBJ1-4	CASSYSGTATNEKLFF	TGTGCCAGCAGTTACTCCGGGACTGCAACTAATGAAAAACTGTTTTTT
.	TRBD1	TRBV27	TRBJ2-3	CASRLTGVRTDTQYF	TGTGCCAGCAGATTAACAGGGGTTCGCACAGATACGCAGTATTTT
.	.	TRBV7-9	TRBJ2-7	CASSLGWDSYEQYF	TGTGCCAGCAGCTTAGGGTGGGACTCCTACGAGCAGTACTTC
.	.	TRBV5-1	TRBJ1-2	CANSFAVGYGYTF	TGCGCCAACAGCTTTGCCGTCGGCTATGGCTACACCTTC
many	.	TRBV29-1	TRBJ2-1	CSVDAPYNEQFF	TGCAGCGTTGACGCTCCCTACAATGAGCAGTTCTTC
few	.	TRBV11-2	TRBJ2-5	CASSLDLEETQYF	TGTGCCAGCAGCTTAGATCTAGAAGAGACCCAGTACTTC
.	TRBD1	TRBV27	TRBJ2-1	CASSFGTEIGNEQFF	TGTGCCAGCAGTTTCGGGACAGAGATTGGCAATGAGCAGTTCTTC
many	.	TRBV29-1	TRBJ2-7	CSAREDPREQYF	TGCAGCGCTCGAGAGGACCCTCGGGAGCAGTACTTC
.	.	TRBV20-1	TRBJ2-4	CSARQPKNIQYF	TGCAGTGCTAGACAGCCCAAAAACATTCAGTACTTC
.	.	TRBV5-1	TRBJ2-4	CASSARATGENIQYF	TGCGCCAGCAGCGCCCGAGCGACAGGAGAAAACATTCAGTACTTC
.	TRBD1	TRBV4-2	TRBJ1-6	CASSPTTGGDSPLHF	TGTGCCAGCAGCCCGACGACAGGGGGGGACTCACCCCTCCACTTT
.	.	TRBV4-1	TRBJ1-2	CASSQGRGGIDYGYTF	TGCGCCAGCAGCCAAGGGAGGGGAGGGATTGACTATGGCTACACCTTC
few	.	TRBV2	TRBJ1-5	CASGPTGIRQPQHF	TGTGCCAGCGGACCCACAGGGATTCGTCAGCCCCAGCATTTT
.	.	TRBV27	TRBJ2-7	CASNTYLTYEQYF	TGTGCCAGCAATACCTACCTGACCTACGAGCAGTACTTC
few	.	TRBV6-6	TRBJ2-7	CASSYAIQGSSYEQYF	TGTGCCAGCAGTTACGCGATACAGGGAAGCTCCTACGAGCAGTACTTC
once	.	TRBV25-1	TRBJ1-2	CASSENRNYGYTF	TGTGCCAGCAGCGAAAACCGGAACTATGGCTACACCTTC
.	.	TRBV29-1	TRBJ2-1	CSVVGGVKYNEQFF	TGCAGCGTTGTGGGGGGAGTAAAATACAATGAGCAGTTCTTC
few	.	TRBV24-1	TRBJ1-5	CATAGARNQPQHF	TGTGCCACGGCCGGGGCCCGCAATCAGCCCCAGCATTTT
many	.	TRBV11-2	TRBJ1-2	CASSSRVRRGYGYTF	TGTGCCAGCAGCTCCAGGGTTAGAAGGGGCTATGGCTACACCTTC
.	.	TRBV5-1	TRBJ1-1	CASSYGHPNTEAFF	TGCGCCAGCAGCTACGGACACCCGAACACTGAAGCTTTCTTT
many	TRBD1	TRBV12-3/TRBV12-4	TRBJ2-5	CASSPPGGLIYEQYF	TGTGCCAGCAGTCCCCCAGGGGGCCTCATCTATGAGCAGTACTTC
.	.	TRBV28	TRBJ2-7	CASSWLRDKQYF	TGTGCCAGCAGTTGGCTCCGGGACAAGCAGTACTTC
few	TRBD2	TRBV5-1	TRBJ2-7	CASSLEGRAGYEQYF	TGCGCCAGCAGCTTGGAAGGGAGGGCCGGCTACGAGCAGTACTTC
.	.	TRBV4-2	TRBJ2-1	CASSQFARDEQFF	TGTGCCAGCAGCCAATTTGCCCGGGATGAGCAGTTCTTC
.	.	TRBV28	TRBJ2-1	CASSLNLDEQFF	TGTGCCAGCAGTTTAAACCTTGATGAGCAGTTCTTC
few	.	TRBV12-3/TRBV12-4	TRBJ2-3	CASKGVSDTQYF	TGTGCCAGCAAGGGAGTCTCAGATACGCAGTATTTT
.	.	TRBV9	TRBJ1-5	CASSVGQSPHQPQHF	TGTGCCAGCAGCGTAGGACAGTCGCCCCATCAGCCCCAGCATTTT
.	.	TRBV12-3/TRBV12-4	TRBJ2-7	CASTPGGSAYEQYF	TGTGCCAGCACCCCTGGAGGGTCAGCCTACGAGCAGTACTTC
few	TRBD2	TRBV29-1	TRBJ2-3	CSVVGTRGITDTQYF	TGCAGCGTTGTCGGGACTAGAGGAATCACAGATACGCAGTATTTT
few	TRBD2	TRBV29-1	TRBJ2-1	CSVGTLQAGVSYNEQFF	TGCAGCGTCGGGACATTACAAGCGGGAGTTTCCTACAATGAGCAGTTCTTC
.	TRBD2	TRBV7-7	TRBJ2-5	CATASGRVGTQYF	TGTGCCACCGCTAGCGGGAGGGTGGGGACCCAGTACTTC
.	.	TRBV29-1	TRBJ2-5	CSVGPDGPETQYF	TGCAGCGTTGGACCGGATGGGCCAGAGACCCAGTACTTC
.	.	TRBV4-1	TRBJ1-5	CASSQVVGGQPQHF	TGCGCCAGCAGCCAAGTCGTGGGTGGCCAGCCCCAGCATTTT
.	.	TRBV7-6	TRBJ2-2	CAGSFAGNTGELFF	TGTGCCGGCAGCTTCGCGGGGAACACCGGGGAGCTGTTTTTT
.	TRBD2	TRBV25-1	TRBJ2-5	CASSEYGRAQETQYF	TGTGCCAGCAGTGAATATGGGAGGGCCCAAGAGACCCAGTACTTC
many	.	TRBV7-2	TRBJ1-2	CASSLERGYTF	TGTGCCAGCAGCCTCGAAAGGGGCTACACCTTC
few	.	TRBV29-1	TRBJ2-7	CSVEGALYEQYF	TGCAGCGTTGAAGGGGCCCTCTACGAGCAGTACTTC
.	.	TRBV13	TRBJ2-7	CASSRRGRTDYEQYF	TGTGCCAGCAGCCGGAGAGGACGGACAGACTACGAGCAGTACTTC
.	.	TRBV12-3/TRBV12-4	TRBJ1-5	CASSFGPPGNQPQHF	TGTGCCAGCAGTTTCGGTCCCCCGGGCAATCAGCCCCAGCATTTT
once	TRBD2	TRBV7-9	TRBJ2-7	CASSFFPGLAGKTYEQYF	TGTGCCAGCAGCTTTTTCCCGGGACTAGCAGGGAAAACCTACGAGCAGTACTTC
.	TRBD2	TRBV15	TRBJ2-1	CATSFRTSNLNEQFF	TGTGCCACCAGCTTTCGGACTAGCAATCTCAATGAGCAGTTCTTC
once	TRBD1	TRBV6-1	TRBJ2-4	CASSVGTGINIQYF	TGTGCCAGCAGTGTCGGGACAGGGATAAACATTCAGTACTTC
once	.	TRBV12-3/TRBV12-4	TRBJ2-5	CASSWDRAETQYF	TGTGCCAGCAGTTGGGACCGCGCAGAGACCCAGTACTTC
.	.	TRBV30	TRBJ1-2	CAWVPGPNYGYTF	TGTGCCTGGGTGCCGGGACCTAACTATGGCTACACCTTC
.	.	TRBV28	TRBJ1-1	CASSLRGENTEAFF	TGTGCCAGCAGTTTACGGGGAGAGAACACTGAAGCTTTCTTT
.	.	TRBV20-1	TRBJ2-7	CSARVTVEQYF	TGCAGTGCTAGAGTAACAGTCGAGCAGTACTTC
few	.	TRBV5-1	TRBJ2-3	CASSNTDAPDTQYF	TGCGCCAGCAGCAACACGGATGCTCCAGATACGCAGTATTTT
.	.	TRBV20-1	TRBJ2-5	CSASGTARYF	TGCAGTGCTTCCGGGACTGCGCGGTACTTC